This T cell receptor (beta chain) was observed in a study of identical twins. Notes on the study in general: Twin pairs had excess sharing that was weaker in beta out-of-frame sequences. Abundant beta clonotypes from cord blood had fewer insertions, unlike memory repertoires, which showed none. Models underpredicted monozygotic twin sharing of out-of-frame TCR alpha.

Germline V gives CDR1 SGHAT, CDR2 FQNNGV. The CDR3 covers 12 residues. V was shortened by 5 bases and J by 2 bases, with 5 bases between the two germline ends. Template switching added a universal primer site, and cDNA bore unique molecular identifiers. TCRdb analysed the 5' RACE reads with MiXCR anew, one entry per CDR3 protein. The table lists 450,000 to 650,000 distinct CDR3 sequences, more than 9% of them singletons. This clonotype was seen more than once but under ten times. Its antigen is currently unknown. This sample also belongs to another study, concerning yellow fever vaccine responses in identical twins.

The J gene is TRBJ2-3, the V gene TRBV11-2; D remains unclear. Sequenced input: PBMCs. The clonotype comes from a woman aged 18-30 years in good health. CDR3 nucleotide sequence: TGTGCCAGCAGCCCATACACAGATACGCAGTATTTT. Its translation: CASSPYTDTQYF.